This record concerns one TCR beta chain sequence. Its antigen is not yet known. One base away there is no much larger clone; base qualities are not given. The time point tag for this specimen amounts to: baseline before first vaccination. Read against the paper, the sample's treatment or condition label means: meningococcal conjugate vaccine given as trial control. Vaccinee samples were obtained from the UK trials COV001 and COV002, which included a single-blind randomized controlled phase 2/3 trial of AZD1222 (ChAdOx1 nCoV-19) in healthy adults. For TCRbeta chain sequencing, PBMC samples were collected from trial participants at day 0 and at day 28 after the second dose. This record belongs to a study of T cell responses to AZD1222 COVID-19 vaccine (dated by TCRdb to the early 2020s). Broadly, across the study: A total of 230 to 250 trial participants underwent TCR sequencing, of whom about 210 had received two doses of AZD1222 and 26 had received two doses of the MenACWY control vaccine. Enrollment into the trials was organized by age into subgroups of 18-55, 56-69 and 70-plus years, and those subgroups contained approximately 150, 30 and 60 TCR-sequenced participants, respectively. Results and caveats for the whole study, not just this receptor: Reportedly, almost half of the unique spike-specific TCRs recognized epitopes lying outside the regions that are mutated in the B.1.351 and B.1.1.7 variants. Because no day 14 peak-response samples were available, repertoires were characterized only after the peak T cell response. Participants were mostly white British and included more females than males, and it was suggested by the authors that clonal diversity may have been underestimated. The 56-69-year group was small, and its depth increase did not reach significance, likely because of low power. The vaccine-associated CD4 TCRs covered the entire spike protein, and the dominant responses fell in regions 160-218 and 743-854. Only five to seven AZD1222 recipients were SARS-CoV-2 seropositive at baseline, limiting conclusions about previously exposed vaccinees. A significant rise in spike-specific TCR breadth and depth was observed after two AZD1222 doses relative to day 0 and relative to MenACWY recipients.

The CDR3 regions of human TCRbeta chains were subjected to immunosequencing. Turning to the authors' computational methods: Repertoire TCRs were matched against a reference library of SARS-CoV-2-specific TCRs generated with the MIRA antigen-specificity platform. Breadth was defined as the fraction of unique TCRs that were SARS-CoV-2-associated, and depth was defined as the fraction of total T cells that were SARS-CoV-2-associated. Using the MIRA data, each spike-specific TCR was assigned both to the spike region to which the TCR was reactive and to a CD4 or CD8 class. Log10-transformed breadth and depth values were compared by one-way ANOVA with Sidak's multiple comparisons tests. TCRdb holds this immuneACCESS table with in-frame rearrangements only. Some clones are missing; in checked studies, unresolved V genes explain under half, and the rest has no known cause. D and trimming were read from the DNA, whereas the V and J calls and clone size are those reported in that table. The sample data list about 130,000 clones, and over 75% of these were observed just once. Approximately 19% of the sample belongs to the ten largest clones.

From cysteine to phenylalanine, the CDR3 is 13 amino acids long. The only DNA kept is the CDR3, 39 bases in frame from the first base. The germline ends are 14 bases apart after V is trimmed by 6 bases and J by 6 bases. In the germline V gene, CDR1 corresponds to MDHEN and CDR2 to SYDVKM. The source of this sequence is an adult in good health. Recombination connected TRBV28 to TRBJ1-2; perhaps TRBD1 is the D gene, with 5 bases matching. The sequencing used peripheral blood, collected on day 0 of MenACWY control vaccination. The bases are TGTGCCAGCAGCCTCGGGGGGTTCGATGGCTACACCTTC. Its translation reads: CASSLGGFDGYTF.